This note documents a single TCR beta chain sequence. There is no known antigen for this receptor. No base qualities exist here, and no much larger clone lies one base off it. This sample stems from a study of blood T cell repertoires in COVID-19 (dated by TCRdb to the early 2020s). Study-wide context: Collaborator samples came from the United States, Italy and Spain and covered acute and convalescent phases of COVID-19. Samples came from the ongoing ImmuneRACE study (first 160 participants) plus 1,254 subjects from 6 global collaborators. Deeply sampled blood TCRbeta repertoires from subjects exposed to, actively infected with, or recovered from COVID-19 were included in the dataset. Nearly every sample came with metadata listing a de-identified subject ID, COVID-19 status, age in years and sex. Where available, HLA class I and class II types were taken from metadata supplied by the sample provider and were not determined by assay-based typing. The prospective study material was composed of cDNA or gDNA derived from T cells, B-cell-depleted T cells, or PBMCs. The repertoires were released in a freely available public database intended as a resource for research on the immune response to SARS-CoV-2.

What the study reported, not specific to this receptor: Clinical and demographic metadata were provided uncurated, with the amount varying by source and participant.

One collaborating source in Seattle enrolled patients during active infection and followed them longitudinally through the course of disease. Each collaborating institution followed its own protocols to collect whole blood in K2EDTA tubes. For TCRbeta analysis, collaborators shipped samples as frozen whole blood, isolated PBMCs, or DNA extracted from either of those sample types. TCRbeta CDR3 regions were amplified from genomic DNA by means of the immunoSEQ Assay, a bias-controlled multiplex PCR. Per the authors' processing: Nucleated cell counts per sample were estimated from amplification of reference gene primers within the assay. To quantify the absolute abundance of each unique TCRbeta CDR3 rearrangement, sequence reads were collapsed and filtered. For each sample, productive Simpson clonality was calculated as the square root of Simpson's diversity index across productive rearrangements. TCRdb took over this immuneACCESS table, retaining in-frame rearrangements with V and J assigned. Such tables are incomplete; in checked studies, under half of the missing clones stem from an unresolved V gene, and the remainder is unexplained. V and J calls and clone size come straight from that table; D and trimming were deduced from the DNA. The sample table contains some 270,000 clones; only one count was recorded for around 82% of them. The ten largest clones take up 0.87% of the sample.

This clonotype was obtained from a human donor with COVID-19, enrolled during active disease. The donor label of this sample is uncertain. Specimen: peripheral blood.

The bases are TGTGCCAGCAGCTTAGACGAGGGTTTCAACACCGGGGAGCTGTTTTTT. This sequence encodes CASSLDEGFNTGELFF. The sequence is built from TRBV13 and TRBJ2-2; the D region possibly corresponds to TRBD2 (5 bases align). Reading from cysteine to phenylalanine, the CDR3 counts 16 amino acids. The only DNA kept is the CDR3, 48 bases in frame from the first base. Taken from the germline V gene (reference sequence), the CDR1 and CDR2 loops are PRHDT and FYEKMQ. V is cut by 1 base and J by 2 bases, and the space between the germline ends is 11 bases.